The sequence of this T cell receptor (beta chain) was determined in a study of a mutant IDH1 vaccine in newly diagnosed glioma. On the study more broadly: During weeks 1, 3, 5, 7, 11, 15, 19 and 23, patients received eight vaccinations. It was radiotherapy, temozolomide, or both that patients received previously, with most receiving both. Vaccine administration was initiated 4-6 weeks following radiotherapy alone, or with temozolomide cycles.

The table came from immunoSEQ multiplex PCR; TCRdb's copy has only in-frame clones and leaves some out. The sample consists of roughly 52,000 clones, 80% of them appearing once. The sample's time point: week 23, last vaccination. In every dose of vaccine, 300 ug of mutant IDH1 20-mer peptide was given alongside topical imiquimod. The donor cohort comprised cases of new WHO grade 3 or 4 IDH1-mutant, ATRX-lost astrocytoma. Comments on this clone: The antigen remains undetermined.

This specimen was PBMCs, taken from a glioma patient whose treatment included an IDH1 peptide vaccine. This sequence originates from a man aged 35 to 55 with glioma.

The CDR3 nucleotides read TGTGCCAGCAGCCAAGATTGGGGAAACACCGGGGAGCTGTTTTTT. Its protein product is CASSQDWGNTGELFF. The chain couples TRBV4-2 to TRBJ2-2; D is unclear. V shed 0 bases and J shed 2 bases, with 7 bases lying between them. There are 15 residues in the CDR3. Germline lookup yields CDR1 LGHNA and CDR2 YNFKEQ.